This T cell receptor beta chain is drawn from a study of blood T cell repertoires in COVID-19. Overall study context: Donors in the United States, Italy and Spain gave samples during acute or convalescent COVID-19.

Sequencing used immunoSEQ multiplex PCR; TCRdb keeps in-frame clones, though not all of them. The data contain 200,000 to 250,000 clones, 83% of them singletons. J gave up 2 bases and V 4 bases, and 0 bases lay outside the gene matches. This CDR3 spans 13 amino acids. In germline, CDR1 is LNHDA, CDR2 SQIVND (reference sequence). The sequence was obtained from a human donor in a cohort sampled during active COVID-19. J is TRBJ2-7 and V is TRBV19; 9 positions agree with TRBD1. The specimen sequenced was peripheral blood. The CDR3: CASSRQGAYEQYF. The CDR3 nucleotides are TGTGCCAGTAGTAGACAGGGGGCCTACGAGCAGTACTTC.